This TCR beta chain was sequenced for a study of shared clonotypes between healthy human individuals. Study observations and caveats: Genetic and exposure-history diversity was limited by the small donor number.

Replicate PCRs run on unsorted PBMC used 300 to 350 ng DNA, which was 30,000 or so T cell genomes. TCRdb keeps only in-frame clones here, not all; method: immunoSEQ multiplex PCR. The sample lists fewer than 650,000 clones, over 60% occurring once. On this clone itself: As yet, its antigen is unknown.

All of the donors resided in Nashville, Tennessee, and each was a Caucasian adult. CDR1 is MDHEN, CDR2 SYDVKM, per germline. Trimming cost V 5 bases and J 8 bases; bases outside gene matches: 11. This CDR3 region has 15 residues. The specimen sequenced was PBMCs. The receptor was derived from a woman aged 40 to 49 in good health. Some clones in this sample may be carry-over from other donors' samples. The chain recombines TRBV28 with TRBJ2-1, with 8 bases identical to TRBD2. The CDR3 DNA is TGTGCCAGCAGTCCCCCGGGACTAGAATGGCATGAGCAGTTCTTC. Translated, it gives CASSPPGLEWHEQFF.